These 7 T cell receptor beta chains were sequenced from one sample in a study of identical twins. MiXCR was run by TCRdb on the 5' RACE reads, yielding one entry per CDR3 protein. This sample carries 1.5 million to 2 million distinct CDR3 sequences, 25% to 35% of them seen once, and the ten largest clones take about 0.27%. The source material was cord blood. The origin of the receptors is a newborn girl in good health.

The chain links TRBV20-1 to TRBJ2-1; 10 positions agree with TRBD2. V gave up 4 bases and J gave up 6 bases; unmatched junction bases: 12. Germline-derived CDR1 and CDR2 are DFQATT and SNEGSKA (reference sequence). The CDR3 is made up of 16 amino acids. The CDR3 sequence is CSANSHSGRVLNEQFF. The CDR3 nucleotides are TGCAGTGCTAACAGCCACAGCGGGAGGGTCCTCAATGAGCAGTTCTTC.

This clonotype was found a few times. This sequence joins TRBV7-9 and TRBJ2-4; 10 nucleotides line up with TRBD2. Germline CDR1 SEHNR, CDR2 FQNEAQ (reference sequence). The ends lost 2 bases at V and 7 bases at J; junction bases unmatched: 5. The CDR3 sequence is 15 residues long. This CDR3 reads CASSLFSGGRNIQYF. In nucleotides, the CDR3 is TGTGCCAGCAGCTTATTTAGCGGGGGGAGGAACATTCAGTACTTC.

This clonotype occurred many times. The genes are TRBV5-1 and TRBJ1-4; possible D gene TRBD1, 5 bases. V lost 5 bases to trimming and J lost 5 bases, with 13 bases between them. The CDR3 extends over 14 amino acids. Looked up from germline, CDR1 is SGHRS and CDR2 is YFSETQ. CDR3 in amino acids: CASRSGPSNEKLFF. The CDR3 DNA reads as TGCGCCAGCAGGTCGGGACCGTCGAATGAAAAACTGTTTTTT.

The chain links TRBV19 to TRBJ1-5, with 11 bases that match TRBD1. CDR3 length: 15 amino acids. The V segment lost 6 bases and the J segment 2 bases; nucleotides outside the gene matches: 3. Germline V gene sequence: CDR1 LNHDA, CDR2 SQIVND (reference sequence). The CDR3 protein is CASRWDRGGNQPQHF. The CDR3 nucleotides read TGTGCCAGTAGATGGGACAGGGGGGGCAATCAGCCCCAGCATTTT.

The chain uses TRBV29-1 and TRBJ1-5; D remains unclear. Germline assignment: CDR1 SQVTM and CDR2 ANQGSEA. With 5 bases removed from V and 4 bases from J, the gap between germline ends came to 12 bases. The CDR3 contains 13 residues. The CDR3 region is CSVSDGRNQPQHF. The CDR3 DNA reads TGCAGCGTTTCCGACGGGAGAAATCAGCCCCAGCATTTT.

Only a few counts were recorded for this clonotype. The chain combines TRBV6-5 with TRBJ2-7; 8 bases agree with TRBD1. This CDR3 is built from 14 residues. Germline V gene sequence: CDR1 MNHEY, CDR2 SVGAGI. Germline trimming cut 3 bases from V and 6 bases from J; bases unmatched to any gene: 7. DNA of the CDR3: TGTGCCAGCAGTTATGGCAGGGGGACAGGCGAGCAGTACTTC. Encoded protein: CASSYGRGTGEQYF.

This rearrangement joins TRBV6-1 to TRBJ1-2, with TRBD1 as a possible D gene (6 bases). V shed 6 bases and J shed 2 bases, with 22 bases lying between them. The germline V gene has CDR1 MNHNS and CDR2 SASEGT. CDR3 size: 17 residues. The CDR3 protein is CASSVQGTSPTNYGYTF. For the CDR3, the DNA is TGTGCCAGCAGCGTACAGGGAACAAGTCCTACCAACTATGGCTACACCTTC.